The clone carrying this T cell receptor (beta chain) is termed medium-sized. Its antigen is not identified. These data originate in a study of T cells in localized non-small cell lung cancer. Study results and caveats: Longer survival (overall) was linked to higher T cell density in blood. Tumor trailed uninvolved adjacent lung in T cell clonality, which peaked there. Adjacent lung tissue had a median around 50 of the top 100 clones found in the tumor.

TCRdb keeps only in-frame clones here, not all; method: immunoSEQ multiplex PCR. The data show about 2,800 clones, around 24% seen once. V lost 0 bases and J lost 6, with 10 bases in between. Germline CDR1 SGHNT, CDR2 YENEEA. CDR3 length: 14 residues. The chain links TRBV11-3 to TRBJ2-3; D might be TRBD2 (6 bases). The specimen was lung tumor tissue, collected before any cancer treatment. The TCR originated in a female donor older than 55 with stage I lung adenocarcinoma. The CDR3 DNA reads as TGTGCCAGCAGCTTAGACTCGAGCGGGGATACGCAGTATTTT. Residues: CASSLDSSGDTQYF.